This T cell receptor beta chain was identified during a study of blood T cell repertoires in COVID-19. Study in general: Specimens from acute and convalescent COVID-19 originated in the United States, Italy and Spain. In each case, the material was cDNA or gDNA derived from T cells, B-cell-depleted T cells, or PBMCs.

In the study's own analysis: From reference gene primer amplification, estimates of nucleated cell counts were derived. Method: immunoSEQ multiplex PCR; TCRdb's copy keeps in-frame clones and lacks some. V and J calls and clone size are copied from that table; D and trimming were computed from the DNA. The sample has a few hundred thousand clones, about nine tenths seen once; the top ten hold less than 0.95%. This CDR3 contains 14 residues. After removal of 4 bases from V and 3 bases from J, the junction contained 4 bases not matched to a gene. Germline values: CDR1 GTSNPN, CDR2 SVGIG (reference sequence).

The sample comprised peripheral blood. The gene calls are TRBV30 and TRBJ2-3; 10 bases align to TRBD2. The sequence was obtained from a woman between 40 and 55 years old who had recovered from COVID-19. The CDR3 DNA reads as TGTGCCTGGACTAGCGGGAGTGGTACAGATACGCAGTATTTT. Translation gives CAWTSGSGTDTQYF.